The entry below describes one T cell receptor (beta chain). In this sample, this clonotype turned up many times. This clone's antigen is unknown. Per-base quality was not reported, and no clone a single base away is much larger than it. The sequencer listed for this sample is Illumina MiSeq. TCRdb reprocessed the public reads (quality trimming at Q25 with fastp, clone calling with MiXCR) and kept in-frame beta chains. Entries are consolidated by CDR3 protein sequence, retaining the most common genes and DNA. The sample profile shows 55,000 to 80,000 distinct CDR3 sequences; 21% of them were found once. The ten biggest clones cover around 2.3% of the sample. CDR1 and CDR2 were assigned from the germline V gene as MDHEN and SYDVKM. Taken from cysteine to phenylalanine, the CDR3 has 13 residues. The sequence is cut down to CDR3 DNA, 39 bases in frame from base 1. Clipping removes 5 bases from V and 12 bases from J, with 10 as the unmatched junction base count.

This record comes from a study of lung T cells in sarcoidosis with Löfgren's syndrome (dated by TCRdb to about 2017). About the investigation overall: Sarcoidosis was characterized as a granulomatous disease that mainly affects the lungs and features an accumulation of CD4+ T cells in bronchoalveolar lavage fluid. The repertoire analyses focused on Löfgren's syndrome patients.

Summary of the overall study and its limitations: In alphabeta pairing analysis, TRAV12-1 was found to pair preferentially with TRBV2, and CDR3 homology was shown by the resulting paired TCRs. CDR3 motifs in TRAV12-1 and TRBV2 were reported to be shared across several Lofgren's syndrome patients, which suggests public CD4+ TCR repertoires. The study only suggested recognition of a sarcoidosis-associated antigen, and the antigen remained putative and unidentified. Compared with control subjects, Lofgren's syndrome patients were reported to have TRAV12-1 and TRBV2 as the most expanded V gene segments.

The clonotype was recovered from a human donor with sarcoidosis (Löfgren's syndrome or another form), or a control subject (not recorded which). Specimen: CD4+ T cells from PBMCs. The rearranged segments are TRBV28 and TRBJ1-1, and TRBD1 matches 9 of the central bases. The CDR3 in this case is CASSDRDRVGTFF. Here is the DNA: TGTGCCAGCAGTGACCGGGACAGGGTAGGAACTTTCTTT.